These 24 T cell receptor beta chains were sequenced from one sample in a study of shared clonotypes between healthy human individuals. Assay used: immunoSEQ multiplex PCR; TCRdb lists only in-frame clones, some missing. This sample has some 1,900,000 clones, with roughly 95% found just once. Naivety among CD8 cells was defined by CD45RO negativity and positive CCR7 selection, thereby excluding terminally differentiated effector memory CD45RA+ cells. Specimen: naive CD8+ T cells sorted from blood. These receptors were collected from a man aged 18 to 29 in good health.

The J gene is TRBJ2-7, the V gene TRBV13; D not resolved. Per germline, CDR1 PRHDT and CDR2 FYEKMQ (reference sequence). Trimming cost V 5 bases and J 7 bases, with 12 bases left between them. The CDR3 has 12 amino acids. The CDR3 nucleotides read TGTGCCAGCAGCCCCTTAGGTGGAGAGCAGTACTTC. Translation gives CASSPLGGEQYF.

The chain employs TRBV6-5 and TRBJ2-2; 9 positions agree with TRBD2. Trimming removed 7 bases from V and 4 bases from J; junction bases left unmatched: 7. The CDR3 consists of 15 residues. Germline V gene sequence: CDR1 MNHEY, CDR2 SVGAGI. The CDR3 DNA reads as TGTGCCAGCACCAAGACTAGCGGAAGCACCGGGGAGCTGTTTTTT. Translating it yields CASTKTSGSTGELFF.

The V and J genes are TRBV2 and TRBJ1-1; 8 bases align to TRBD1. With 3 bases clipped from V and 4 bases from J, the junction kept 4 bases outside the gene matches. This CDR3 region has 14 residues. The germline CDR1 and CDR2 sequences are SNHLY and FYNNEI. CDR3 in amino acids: CASSDATGVTEAFF. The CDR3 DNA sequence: TGTGCCAGCAGTGACGCGACAGGGGTCACTGAAGCTTTCTTT.

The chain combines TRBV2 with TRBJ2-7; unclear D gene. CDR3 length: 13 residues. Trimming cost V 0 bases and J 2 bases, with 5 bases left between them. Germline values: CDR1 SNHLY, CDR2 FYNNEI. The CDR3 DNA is TGTGCCAGCAGTGAAGCAACTACCTACGAGCAGTACTTC. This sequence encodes CASSEATTYEQYF.

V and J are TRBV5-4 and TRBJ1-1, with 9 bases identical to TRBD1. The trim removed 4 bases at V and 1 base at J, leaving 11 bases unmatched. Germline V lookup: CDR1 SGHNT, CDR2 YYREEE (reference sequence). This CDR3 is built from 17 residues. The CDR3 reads CASSDEQGAIWNTEAFF. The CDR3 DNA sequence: TGTGCCAGCAGCGACGAACAGGGGGCGATTTGGAACACTGAAGCTTTCTTT.

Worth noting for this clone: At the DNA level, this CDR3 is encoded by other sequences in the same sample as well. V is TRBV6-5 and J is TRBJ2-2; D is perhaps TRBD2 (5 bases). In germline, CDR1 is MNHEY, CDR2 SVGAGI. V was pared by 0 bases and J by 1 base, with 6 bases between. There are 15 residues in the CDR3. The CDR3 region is CASSYSGGNTGELFF. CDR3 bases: TGTGCCAGCAGTTACTCAGGAGGGAACACCGGGGAGCTGTTTTTT.

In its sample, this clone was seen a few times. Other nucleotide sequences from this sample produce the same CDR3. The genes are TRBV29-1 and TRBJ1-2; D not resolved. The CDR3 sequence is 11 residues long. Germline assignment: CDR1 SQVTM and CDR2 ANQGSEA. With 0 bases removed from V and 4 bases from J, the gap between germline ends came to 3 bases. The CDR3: CSVEEGYGYTF. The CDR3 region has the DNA TGCAGCGTTGAAGAGGGCTATGGCTACACCTTC.

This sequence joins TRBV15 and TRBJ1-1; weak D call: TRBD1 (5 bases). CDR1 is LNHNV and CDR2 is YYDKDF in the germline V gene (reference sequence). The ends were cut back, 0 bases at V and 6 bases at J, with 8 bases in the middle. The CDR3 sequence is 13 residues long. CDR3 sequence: CATSREGRAEAFF. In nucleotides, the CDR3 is TGTGCCACCAGCAGAGAGGGGCGGGCTGAAGCTTTCTTT.

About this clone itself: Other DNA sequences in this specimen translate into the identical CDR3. CDR3 in amino acids: CASSQRGMNTEAFF. CDR3 DNA sequence: TGCGCCAGCAGCCAGCGGGGGATGAACACTGAAGCTTTCTTT. The chain combines TRBV4-1 with TRBJ1-1; a weak D match, TRBD1 (5 bases). The CDR3 has 14 residues. CDR1 and CDR2 (germline): MGHRA, YSYEKL. V lost 3 bases and J 0 bases, leaving 8 bases between the germline ends.

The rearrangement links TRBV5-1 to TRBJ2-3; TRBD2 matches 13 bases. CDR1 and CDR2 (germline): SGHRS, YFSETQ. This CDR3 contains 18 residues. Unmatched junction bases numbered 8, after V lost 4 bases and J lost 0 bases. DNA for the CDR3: TGCGCCAGCAGCCCTAGACTAGCGGGGGGACCGAGCACAGATACGCAGTATTTT. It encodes CASSPRLAGGPSTDTQYF.

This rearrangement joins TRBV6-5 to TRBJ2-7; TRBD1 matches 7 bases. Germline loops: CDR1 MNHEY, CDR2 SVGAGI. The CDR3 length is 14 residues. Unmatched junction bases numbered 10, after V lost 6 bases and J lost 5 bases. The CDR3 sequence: CASSQRITGDEQYF. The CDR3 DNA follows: TGTGCCAGCAGCCAAAGAATCACAGGGGACGAGCAGTACTTC.

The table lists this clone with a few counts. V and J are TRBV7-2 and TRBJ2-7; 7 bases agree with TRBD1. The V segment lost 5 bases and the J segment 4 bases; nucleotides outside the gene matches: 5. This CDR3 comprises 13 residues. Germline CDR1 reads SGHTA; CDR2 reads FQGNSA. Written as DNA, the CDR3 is TGTGCCAGCAGCGCCGGGACAGCTTACGAGCAGTACTTC. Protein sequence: CASSAGTAYEQYF.

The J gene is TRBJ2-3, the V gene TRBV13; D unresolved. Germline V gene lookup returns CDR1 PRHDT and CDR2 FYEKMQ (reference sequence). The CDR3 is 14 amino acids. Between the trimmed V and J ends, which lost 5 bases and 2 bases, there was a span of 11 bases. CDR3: CASSGQTYTDTQYF. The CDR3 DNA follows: TGTGCCAGCAGCGGTCAGACTTACACAGATACGCAGTATTTT.

CDR3: CASSQDPAGRNEKLFF. The CDR3 bases are TGCGCCAGCAGCCAAGATCCGGCAGGAAGAAATGAAAAACTGTTTTTT. The chain combines TRBV4-3 with TRBJ1-4; D call uncertain. Trimming shortened V by 0 bases and J by 5 bases, and 13 bases separated the two germline ends. Germline V CDR1 and CDR2: LGHNA, YSLEER. The CDR3 sequence is 16 residues long.

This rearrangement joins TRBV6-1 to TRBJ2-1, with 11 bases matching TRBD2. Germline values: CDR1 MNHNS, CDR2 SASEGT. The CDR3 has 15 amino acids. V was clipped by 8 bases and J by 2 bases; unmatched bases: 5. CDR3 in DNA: TGTGCCAGCTCCATAGCGGGGGGGCCCTACAATGAGCAGTTCTTC. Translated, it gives CASSIAGGPYNEQFF.

CDR3 in DNA: TGTGCCAGCAGTCTTATCGTGGGCGAGGCCAAAAACATTCAGTACTTC. Its protein is CASSLIVGEAKNIQYF. This chain connects TRBV27 to TRBJ2-4; D remains ambiguous. Trimming stripped 5 bases from V and 1 base from J, with 15 bases between. The germline V gene encodes CDR1 MNHEY and CDR2 SMNVEV (reference sequence). This CDR3 region has 16 residues.

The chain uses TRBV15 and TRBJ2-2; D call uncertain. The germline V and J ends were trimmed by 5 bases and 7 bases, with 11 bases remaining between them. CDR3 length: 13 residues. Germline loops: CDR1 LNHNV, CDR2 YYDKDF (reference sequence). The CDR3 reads CATSRSGVGELFF. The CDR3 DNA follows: TGTGCCACCAGCCGCTCGGGCGTCGGGGAGCTGTTTTTT. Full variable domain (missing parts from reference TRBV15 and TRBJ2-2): DAMVIQNPRYQVTQFGKPVTLSCSQTLNHNVMYWYQQKSSQAPKLLFHYYDKDFNNEADTPDNFQSRRPNTSFCFLDIRSPGLGDTAMYLCATSRSGVGELFFGEGSRLTVL.

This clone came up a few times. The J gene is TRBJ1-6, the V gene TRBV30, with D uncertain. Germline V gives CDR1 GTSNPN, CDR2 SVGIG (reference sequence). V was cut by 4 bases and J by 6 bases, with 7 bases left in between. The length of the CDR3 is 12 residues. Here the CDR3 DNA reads TGTGCCTGGACTGAGGGTAATTCACCCCTCCACTTT. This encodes CAWTEGNSPLHF.

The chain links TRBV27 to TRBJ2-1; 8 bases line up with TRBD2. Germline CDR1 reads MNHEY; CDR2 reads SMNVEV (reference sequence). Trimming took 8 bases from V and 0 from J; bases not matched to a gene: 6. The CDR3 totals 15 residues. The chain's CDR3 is CASESSGHSYNEQFF. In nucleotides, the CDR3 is TGTGCCAGCGAGTCTAGCGGGCACTCCTACAATGAGCAGTTCTTC.

The DNA of the CDR3 is TGCGCCAGCAGCGGGGACGGCGGGGAGAGCTCCTACGAGCAGTACTTC. It codes for CASSGDGGESSYEQYF. The chain uses TRBV4-1 and TRBJ2-7; weak D call: TRBD2 (6 bases). The germline CDR1 and CDR2 sequences are MGHRA and YSYEKL. Trimming took 5 bases from V and 0 from J, leaving 17 bases between them. This CDR3 spans 16 amino acids.

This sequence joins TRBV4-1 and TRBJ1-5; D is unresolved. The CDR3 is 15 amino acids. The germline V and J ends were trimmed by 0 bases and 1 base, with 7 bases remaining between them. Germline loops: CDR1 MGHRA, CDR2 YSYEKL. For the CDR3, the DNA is TGCGCCAGCAGCCAAGATATCATGAGCAATCAGCCCCAGCATTTT. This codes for CASSQDIMSNQPQHF.

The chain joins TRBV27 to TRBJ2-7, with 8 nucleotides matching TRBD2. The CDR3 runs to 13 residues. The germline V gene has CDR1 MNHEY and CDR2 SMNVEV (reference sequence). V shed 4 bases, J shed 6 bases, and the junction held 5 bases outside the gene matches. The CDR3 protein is CASSSSGGSEQYF. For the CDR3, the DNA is TGTGCCAGCAGTTCAAGCGGGGGTTCCGAGCAGTACTTC.

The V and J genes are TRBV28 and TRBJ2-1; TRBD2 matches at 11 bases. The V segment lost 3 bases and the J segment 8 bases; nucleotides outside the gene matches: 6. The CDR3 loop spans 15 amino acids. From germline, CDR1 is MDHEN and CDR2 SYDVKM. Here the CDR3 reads CASSFPGTSGDEQFF. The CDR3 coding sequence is TGTGCCAGCAGTTTCCCAGGGACTAGCGGCGATGAGCAGTTCTTC.

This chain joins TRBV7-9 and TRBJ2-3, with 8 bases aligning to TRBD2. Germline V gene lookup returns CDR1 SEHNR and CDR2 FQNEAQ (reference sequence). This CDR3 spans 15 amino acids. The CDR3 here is CAGRAPGGPADTQYF. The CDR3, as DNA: TGTGCAGGCCGGGCCCCGGGAGGGCCCGCAGATACGCAGTATTTT.